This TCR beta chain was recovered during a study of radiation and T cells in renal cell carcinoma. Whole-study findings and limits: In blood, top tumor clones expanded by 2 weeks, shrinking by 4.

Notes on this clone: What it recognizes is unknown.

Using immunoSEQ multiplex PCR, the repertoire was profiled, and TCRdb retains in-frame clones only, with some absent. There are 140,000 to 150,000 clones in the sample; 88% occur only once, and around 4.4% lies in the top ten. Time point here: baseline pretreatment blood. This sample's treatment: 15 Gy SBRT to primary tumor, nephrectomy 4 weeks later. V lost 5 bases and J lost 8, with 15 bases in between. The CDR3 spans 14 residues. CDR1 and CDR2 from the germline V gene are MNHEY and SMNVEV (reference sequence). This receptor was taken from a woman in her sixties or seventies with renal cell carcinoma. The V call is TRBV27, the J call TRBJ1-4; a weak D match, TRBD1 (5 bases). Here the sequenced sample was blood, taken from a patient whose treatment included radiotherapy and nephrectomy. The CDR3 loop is CASSITRGPEKLFF. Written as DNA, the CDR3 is TGTGCCAGCAGTATTACACGGGGCCCAGAAAAACTGTTTTTT.